This TCR beta chain was obtained from a study of T cell repertoires in cytomegalovirus infection. Study-level information: It can be stated that public TCR beta signatures indicated CMV infection as well as a matching HLA type. Study conclusions and caveats: Clonotypes of TCR beta that were HLA-C-restricted and CMV-specific dominated the ex vivo response. Cumulative frequency of public TCR beta families picked out carriers of CMV plus the relevant HLA.

The CDR3 runs to 14 residues. Trimming removed 6 bases from V and 8 bases from J, with 17 bases in between. The germline gives CDR1 KGHSH, CDR2 LQKENI. From the reads, TCRdb called clonotypes with MiXCR, one entry per CDR3 protein. The data contain 200,000 to 300,000 distinct CDR3 sequences, 12% of them seen just once; the ten biggest clones take up approximately 1.8%. About this clonotype: The antigen remains unidentified.

Sequenced material: PBMCs. This TCR was recovered from a human donor in good health (CMV status not recorded). Some clones in this sample may be carry-over from other donors' samples. The chain recombines TRBV18 with TRBJ2-1; D gene ambiguous. The CDR3 DNA is TGTGCCAGCTCTCTTCTTTCGGTAAACGATGAGCAGTTCTTC. Its protein product is CASSLLSVNDEQFF. The complete variable domain, with remaining parts taken from reference TRBV18 and TRBJ2-1, reads NAGVMQNPRHLVRRRGQEARLRCSPMKGHSHVYWYRQLPEEGLKFMVYLQKENIIDESGMPKERFSAEFPKEGPSILRIQQVVRGDSAAYFCASSLLSVNDEQFFGPGTRLTVL.